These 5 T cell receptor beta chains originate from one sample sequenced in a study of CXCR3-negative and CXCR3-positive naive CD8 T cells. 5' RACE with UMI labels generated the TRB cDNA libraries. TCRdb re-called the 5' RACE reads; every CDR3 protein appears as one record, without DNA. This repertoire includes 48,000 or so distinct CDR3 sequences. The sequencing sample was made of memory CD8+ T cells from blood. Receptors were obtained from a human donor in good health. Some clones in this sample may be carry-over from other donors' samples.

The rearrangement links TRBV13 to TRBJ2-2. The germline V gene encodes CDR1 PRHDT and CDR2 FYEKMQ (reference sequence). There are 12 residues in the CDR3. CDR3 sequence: CASSSETGELFF.

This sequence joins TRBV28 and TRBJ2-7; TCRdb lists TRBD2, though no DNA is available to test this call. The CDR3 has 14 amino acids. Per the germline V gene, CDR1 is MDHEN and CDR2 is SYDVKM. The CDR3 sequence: CASSTLAGRYEQYF. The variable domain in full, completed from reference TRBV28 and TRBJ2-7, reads DVKVTQSSRYLVKRTGEKVFLECVQDMDHENMFWYRQDPGLGLRLIYFSYDVKMKEKGDIPEGYSVSREKKERFSLILESASTNQTSMYLCASSTLAGRYEQYFGPGTRLTVT.

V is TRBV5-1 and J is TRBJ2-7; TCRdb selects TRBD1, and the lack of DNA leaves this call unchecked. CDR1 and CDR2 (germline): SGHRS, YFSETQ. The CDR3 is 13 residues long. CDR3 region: CASTGTGWDEQYF. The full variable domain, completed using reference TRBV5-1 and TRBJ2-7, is KAGVTQTPRYLIKTRGQQVTLSCSPISGHRSVSWYQQTPGQGLQFLFEYFSETQRNKGNFPGRFSGRQFSNSRSEMNVSTLELGDSALYLCASTGTGWDEQYFGPGTRLTVT.

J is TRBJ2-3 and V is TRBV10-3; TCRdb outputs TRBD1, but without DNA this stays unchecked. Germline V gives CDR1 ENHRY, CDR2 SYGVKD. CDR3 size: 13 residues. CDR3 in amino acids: CAITNGGTDTQYF.

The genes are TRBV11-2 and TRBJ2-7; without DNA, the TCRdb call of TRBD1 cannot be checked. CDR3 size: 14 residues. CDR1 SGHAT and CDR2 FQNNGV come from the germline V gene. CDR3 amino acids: CASSPGQGAWEQYF. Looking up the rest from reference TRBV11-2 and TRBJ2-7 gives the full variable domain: EAGVAQSPRYKIIEKRQSVAFWCNPISGHATLYWYQQILGQGPKLLIQFQNNGVVDDSQLPKDRFSAERLKGVDSTLKIQPAKLEDSAVYLCASSPGQGAWEQYFGPGTRLTVT.